The 32 T cell receptor beta chains below all came from one sample that was sequenced in a study of blood T cell repertoires in COVID-19. TCRdb's copy holds only in-frame clones and misses some; the assay was immunoSEQ multiplex PCR. The table shows some 70,000 clones, with around 87% occurring only once. Sequenced: peripheral blood. The receptors derive from a man between 50 and 59 years old with acute or convalescent COVID-19.

The V gene is TRBV19, the J gene TRBJ1-6; 7 bases line up with TRBD1. The trim removed 0 bases at V and 15 bases at J, leaving 11 bases unmatched. Germline lookup yields CDR1 LNHDA and CDR2 SQIVND (reference sequence). The CDR3 is 15 amino acids. The CDR3 sequence: CASSIEGTGADLLHF. The CDR3 region has the DNA TGTGCCAGTAGTATAGAAGGAACAGGGGCCGACCTCCTCCACTTT. The whole variable domain, filled in from reference TRBV19 and TRBJ1-6, reads DGGITQSPKYLFRKEGQNVTLSCEQNLNHDAMYWYRQDPGQGLRLIYYSQIVNDFQKGDIAEGYSVSREKKESFPLTVTSAQKNPTAFYLCASSIEGTGADLLHFGNGTRLTVT.

J is TRBJ2-1 and V is TRBV28, with 13 nucleotides matching TRBD2. CDR1 and CDR2 from the germline V gene are MDHEN and SYDVKM. The trim removed 5 bases at V and 7 bases at J, leaving 8 bases unmatched. The CDR3 has 16 amino acids. The CDR3 sequence is CASSPQTSGRWNEQFF. For the CDR3, the DNA is TGTGCCAGCAGTCCGCAGACTAGCGGGAGGTGGAATGAGCAGTTCTTC.

This chain joins TRBV19 and TRBJ1-2, with D hard to call. The V end lost 9 bases, the J end lost 4 bases, and 15 bases lay between the germline ends. The CDR3 consists of 13 residues. CDR1 is LNHDA and CDR2 is SQIVND in the germline V gene (reference sequence). The CDR3 here is CASQAKVGYGYTF. CDR3 nucleotides: TGTGCCAGCCAGGCGAAAGTGGGCTATGGCTACACCTTC. Supplemented by reference TRBV19 and TRBJ1-2, the full variable domain reads DGGITQSPKYLFRKEGQNVTLSCEQNLNHDAMYWYRQDPGQGLRLIYYSQIVNDFQKGDIAEGYSVSREKKESFPLTVTSAQKNPTAFYLCASQAKVGYGYTFGSGTRLTVV.

This chain uses TRBV11-1 with TRBJ2-2; 11 nucleotides match TRBD2. Unmatched junction bases numbered 7, after V lost 5 bases and J lost 5 bases. This CDR3 is 16 amino acids long. CDR1 is SGHAT and CDR2 is FQDESV in the germline V gene (reference sequence). The CDR3 DNA follows: TGTGCCAGCAGCCCTACTAGCGGGAGAGGTACCGGGGAGCTGTTTTTT. Protein: CASSPTSGRGTGELFF.

The chain links TRBV11-2 to TRBJ2-3; D may be TRBD2 (6 bases). Germline CDR1 SGHAT, CDR2 FQNNGV. The CDR3 is 16 residues long. The V end was cut by 6 bases, the J end by 0 bases, with 16 bases between. This chain's CDR3 is CASRRPGLHSTDTQYF. CDR3 DNA: TGTGCCAGCAGGCGGCCGGGACTGCATAGCACAGATACGCAGTATTTT.

The chain combines TRBV6-5 with TRBJ1-3, with TRBD1 matching 7 bases. After removal of 8 bases from V and 0 bases from J, the junction contained 4 bases not matched to a gene. This CDR3 comprises 14 residues. The germline CDR1 and CDR2 sequences are MNHEY and SVGAGI. CDR3 bases: TGTGCCAGCGGACAGGTTTTCTCTGGAAACACCATATATTTT. Translation gives CASGQVFSGNTIYF.

The V call is TRBV5-1, the J call TRBJ2-1; TRBD2 agrees at 8 bases. This CDR3 has 17 amino acids. Per the germline V gene, CDR1 is SGHRS and CDR2 is YFSETQ. The junction had 15 bases not matched to a gene; V was cut back by 4 bases and J by 6 bases. CDR3: CASSTTASSGRGNEQFF. The CDR3, as DNA: TGCGCCAGCAGCACCACCGCCTCTAGCGGGCGGGGCAATGAGCAGTTCTTC.

V is TRBV12-1 and J is TRBJ2-7; TRBD2 reflects the table's D call only, with no check against the DNA. TRBV12-1 is a pseudogene. The CDR3 extends over 17 amino acids. The DNA for the CDR3 is TGTGCCAGCAGCTCCCCTCAAAAGGAGACTAGCGCCTACGAGCAGTACGTC. It codes for CASSSPQKETSAYEQYV.

V usage is TRBV7-2 and J usage is TRBJ2-1; 8 bases align to TRBD1. The germline gives CDR1 SGHTA, CDR2 FQGNSA. The CDR3 totals 14 residues. Germline trimming cut 1 base from V and 7 bases from J; bases unmatched to any gene: 3. The chain's CDR3 is CASSLGQGSNEQFF. The CDR3 DNA is TGTGCCAGCAGCTTAGGACAGGGGTCTAATGAGCAGTTCTTC.

This clone showed up just once. The chain couples TRBV5-1 to TRBJ2-1, with 8 positions matching TRBD2. CDR1 and CDR2 from the germline V gene are SGHRS and YFSETQ. Germline trimming cut 4 bases from V and 6 bases from J; bases unmatched to any gene: 6. This CDR3 spans 14 amino acids. Here the CDR3 DNA reads TGCGCCAGCAGCCGCGGGGGGACGGGCAATGAGCAGTTCTTC. Amino acids: CASSRGGTGNEQFF.

This chain joins TRBV5-1 and TRBJ2-1; 8 bases align to TRBD2. Germline values: CDR1 SGHRS, CDR2 YFSETQ. This CDR3 has 12 amino acids. Unmatched junction bases numbered 2, after V lost 2 bases and J lost 10 bases. The CDR3 spells CASSFGGGEQFF. Here the CDR3 DNA reads TGCGCCAGCAGCTTCGGGGGGGGCGAGCAGTTCTTC.

The rearrangement links TRBV24-1 to TRBJ2-1, with 8 bases lining up with TRBD1. Germline CDR1 and CDR2: KGHDR and SFDVKD. CDR3 length: 15 residues. J lost 7 bases, V lost 0 bases, and 4 bases had no gene match. This chain's CDR3 is CATSDLGTGWNEQFF. The CDR3 DNA reads TGTGCCACCAGTGATTTGGGGACAGGTTGGAATGAGCAGTTCTTC.

The genes are TRBV18 and TRBJ1-5; D possibly corresponds to TRBD1 (6 bases). From germline, CDR1 is KGHSH and CDR2 LQKENI. This CDR3 region has 15 residues. Trimming pared 6 bases from V and 6 bases from J, leaving 18 bases between. The CDR3 nucleotides are TGTGCCAGCTCTCCCGACAGGACCCCCCCTCAGCCCCAGCATTTT. This sequence encodes CASSPDRTPPQPQHF.

V usage is TRBV11-2 and J usage is TRBJ1-2; TRBD1 matches at 10 bases. From germline, CDR1 is SGHAT and CDR2 FQNNGV. CDR3 length equals 15 residues. J gave up 6 bases and V 3 bases, and 7 bases lay outside the gene matches. As DNA, the CDR3 is TGTGCCAGCAGCTTCGGGACAGGGGTCGGGGATGGCTACACCTTC. Translating it yields CASSFGTGVGDGYTF.

This chain links TRBV7-2 with TRBJ1-6; TRBD1 might be the D (6 bases). The V end lost 7 bases, the J end lost 10 bases, and 11 bases lay between the germline ends. Germline V gene lookup returns CDR1 SGHTA and CDR2 FQGNSA. The CDR3 covers 12 residues. In DNA, the CDR3 is TGTGCCAGCACCCAGGGGACATCACCCCTCCACTTT. This encodes CASTQGTSPLHF.

This clone was observed a single time. The rearrangement joins TRBV29-1 to TRBJ2-7; D gene uncertain. Germline-derived CDR1 and CDR2 are SQVTM and ANQGSEA. The V and J ends lost 4 bases and 0 bases respectively, with 7 bases between them. The CDR3 length is 12 residues. Here the CDR3 DNA reads TGCAGCGTTGTTAGTAGCTCCTACGAGCAGTACTTC. Protein sequence: CSVVSSSYEQYF.

The J gene is TRBJ1-1, the V gene TRBV10-3; the D gene is possibly TRBD1 (5 bases). The CDR3 loop spans 11 amino acids. Germline CDR1 reads ENHRY; CDR2 reads SYGVKD. CDR3 sequence (DNA): TGTGCTGCCGCCCAGGGCCCTGAAGCTTTCTTT. This translates into CAAAQGPEAFF.

This rearrangement joins TRBV7-2 to TRBJ2-2; 10 bases agree with TRBD2. The CDR3 contains 18 residues. Per germline, CDR1 SGHTA and CDR2 FQGNSA. The V gene end was trimmed by 5 bases and the J gene end by 7 bases; junction bases not matched to a gene: 16. CDR3 sequence (DNA): TGTGCCAGCAGCCACGCCAGCGGGAGGGCCTTCAACCTCGGGGAGCTGTTTTTT. Amino acid sequence: CASSHASGRAFNLGELFF.

This chain joins TRBV28 and TRBJ1-5, with TRBD1 as a possible D gene (6 bases). The CDR3 is 16 amino acids. From germline, CDR1 is MDHEN and CDR2 SYDVKM. V was pared by 2 bases and J by 5 bases, with 16 bases between. The CDR3 bases are TGTGCCAGCAGTTTAAGGGGGGGTAGCAAATATCAGCCCCAGCATTTT. It encodes CASSLRGGSKYQPQHF.

J is TRBJ2-5 and V is TRBV20-1; D perhaps matches TRBD1 (6 bases). CDR3 length: 15 residues. The ends were cut back, 3 bases at V and 2 bases at J, with 16 bases in the middle. CDR1 and CDR2 from the germline V gene are DFQATT and SNEGSKA (reference sequence). In DNA, the CDR3 is TGCAGTGCTAGTGCAAGGGGACACCCACAAGAGACCCAGTACTTC. Protein: CSASARGHPQETQYF.

This chain links TRBV10-2 with TRBJ2-3; no definite D call. The CDR3 has 14 amino acids. The germline V gene encodes CDR1 WSHSY and CDR2 SAAADI. V was cut by 6 bases and J by 0 bases, with 10 bases left in between. In DNA form, the CDR3 reads TGCGCCAGCAGCCTAGAGTACAGCACAGATACGCAGTATTTT. Translating gives CASSLEYSTDTQYF.

The rearrangement joins TRBV13 to TRBJ2-5; 14 positions agree with TRBD2. Germline-derived CDR1 and CDR2 are PRHDT and FYEKMQ (reference sequence). The CDR3 runs to 16 residues. V dropped 5 bases and J dropped 5; count of bases not matched to a gene: 7. The CDR3 DNA follows: TGTGCCAGCAGCGGGCCGGGACTAGCGGGAGAGGAGACCCAGTACTTC. Translated: CASSGPGLAGEETQYF.

V is TRBV5-1 and J is TRBJ2-3; 13 nucleotides match TRBD2. The V gene's germline CDR1 is SGHRS and CDR2 YFSETQ. After removal of 3 bases from V and 1 base from J, the junction contained 2 bases not matched to a gene. The CDR3 has 16 amino acids. CDR3 region: CASSYGLAGGTDTQYF. The CDR3 DNA sequence: TGCGCCAGCAGCTACGGACTAGCGGGGGGCACAGATACGCAGTATTTT.

V gene TRBV7-2 combines with J gene TRBJ1-4, with D perhaps TRBD1 (5 bases). The V gene's germline CDR1 is SGHTA and CDR2 FQGNSA. Trimming pared 5 bases from V and 3 bases from J, leaving 13 bases between. There are 15 residues in the CDR3. The CDR3 DNA sequence: TGTGCCAGCAGCCCGCAGGGTCTAGCTAATGAAAAACTGTTTTTT. This gives the protein CASSPQGLANEKLFF.

The chain employs TRBV27 and TRBJ2-7; possibly TRBD2 for D (6 bases). Trimming removed 8 bases at V and 6 bases at J, with 23 bases between. Germline V gives CDR1 MNHEY, CDR2 SMNVEV (reference sequence). CDR3 length equals 15 residues. The CDR3 protein is CASQEVGSRDFEQYF. The CDR3 coding sequence is TGTGCCAGCCAAGAGGTCGGGAGCAGGGATTTCGAGCAGTACTTC.

The chain joins TRBV19 to TRBJ2-1, with 13 positions matching TRBD2. CDR1 and CDR2 (germline): LNHDA, SQIVND (reference sequence). CDR3 length equals 17 residues. The trim removed 4 bases at V and 7 bases at J, leaving 10 bases unmatched. CDR3 protein: CASSTPLAGGPRNEQFF. For the CDR3, the DNA is TGTGCCAGTAGTACCCCACTAGCGGGAGGGCCCCGGAATGAGCAGTTCTTC.

The rearrangement joins TRBV28 to TRBJ1-5; D call uncertain. The V and J ends lost 7 bases and 9 bases respectively, with 22 bases between them. This CDR3 has 15 residues. CDR1 is MDHEN and CDR2 is SYDVKM in the germline V gene. The chain's CDR3 is CASIFNGPDRGPQHF. CDR3 DNA: TGTGCCAGCATCTTCAATGGTCCAGACCGGGGGCCCCAGCATTTT.

This clone was picked up one time. The V gene is TRBV28, the J gene TRBJ1-4, with D possibly being TRBD1 (6 bases). Germline assignment: CDR1 MDHEN and CDR2 SYDVKM. Between the trimmed V and J ends, which lost 7 bases and 7 bases, there was a span of 10 bases. CDR3 length equals 12 residues. CDR3 in DNA: TGTGCCAGCACAGGGGTGGCTGAAAAACTGTTTTTT. It yields the protein CASTGVAEKLFF.

The chain uses TRBV18 and TRBJ2-7, with 7 bases lining up with TRBD1. CDR3 length equals 14 residues. The V and J ends lost 3 bases and 0 bases, in that order; junction bases with no gene match: 2. Germline CDR1 KGHSH, CDR2 LQKENI. CDR3 protein: CASSPRDSSYEQYF. The DNA of the CDR3 is TGTGCCAGCTCACCCCGGGACAGCTCCTACGAGCAGTACTTC.

The rearrangement uses TRBV6-2 or TRBV6-3 and TRBJ2-4, with TRBD2 identical over 7 bases. The J segment lost 4 bases and the V segment lost 2 bases, leaving 11 bases of the junction unmatched. The CDR3 extends over 17 amino acids. From germline, CDR1 is MNHEY and CDR2 SVGEGT. CDR3 in DNA: TGTGCCAGCAGTTACGATCGTAAGCGGGAACCGAAAAACATTCAGTACTTC. Amino acid sequence: CASSYDRKREPKNIQYF.

This clone was picked up a small number of times. The chain is built from TRBV27 and TRBJ2-7; TRBD2 matches 7 bases. The germline gives CDR1 MNHEY, CDR2 SMNVEV (reference sequence). After removal of 1 base from V and 1 base from J, the junction contained 4 bases not matched to a gene. This CDR3 region has 15 residues. CDR3 in amino acids: CASSLYSGSSYEQYF. CDR3 sequence (DNA): TGTGCCAGCAGTTTATATAGCGGGTCATCCTACGAGCAGTACTTC.

The V call is TRBV5-1, the J call TRBJ2-1; 16 bases fit TRBD2. The CDR3 is 16 residues long. The J segment lost 8 bases and the V segment lost 4 bases, leaving 6 bases of the junction unmatched. Germline loops: CDR1 SGHRS, CDR2 YFSETQ. DNA of the CDR3: TGCGCCAGCAGCAGGGGGACTAGCGGGAGGGTGGATGAGCAGTTCTTC. It encodes CASSRGTSGRVDEQFF.